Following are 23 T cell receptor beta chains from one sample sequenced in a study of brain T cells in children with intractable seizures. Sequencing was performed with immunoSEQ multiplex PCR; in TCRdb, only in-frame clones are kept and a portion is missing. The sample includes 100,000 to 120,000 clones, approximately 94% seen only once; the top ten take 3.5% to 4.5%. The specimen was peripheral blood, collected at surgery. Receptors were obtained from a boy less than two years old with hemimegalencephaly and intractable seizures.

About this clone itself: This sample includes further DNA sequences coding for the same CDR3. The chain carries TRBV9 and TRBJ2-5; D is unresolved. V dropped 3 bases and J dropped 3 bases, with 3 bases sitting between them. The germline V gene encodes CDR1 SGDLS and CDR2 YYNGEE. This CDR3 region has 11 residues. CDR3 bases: TGTGCCAGCAGCGCTAAAGAGACCCAGTACTTC. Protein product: CASSAKETQYF.

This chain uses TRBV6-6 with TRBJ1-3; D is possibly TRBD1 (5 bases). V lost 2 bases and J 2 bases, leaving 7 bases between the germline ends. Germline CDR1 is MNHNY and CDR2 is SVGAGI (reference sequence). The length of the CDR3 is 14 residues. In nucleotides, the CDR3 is TGTGCCAGCAGTTACGCCAGGGCTGGAAACACCATATATTTT. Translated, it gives CASSYARAGNTIYF.

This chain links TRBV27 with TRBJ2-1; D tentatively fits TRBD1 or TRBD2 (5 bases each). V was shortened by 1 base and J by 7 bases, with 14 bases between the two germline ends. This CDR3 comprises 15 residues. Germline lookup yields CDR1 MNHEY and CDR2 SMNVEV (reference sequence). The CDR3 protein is CASSLLTGLPNEQFF. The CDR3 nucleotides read TGTGCCAGCAGTTTATTGACGGGGCTACCGAATGAGCAGTTCTTC.

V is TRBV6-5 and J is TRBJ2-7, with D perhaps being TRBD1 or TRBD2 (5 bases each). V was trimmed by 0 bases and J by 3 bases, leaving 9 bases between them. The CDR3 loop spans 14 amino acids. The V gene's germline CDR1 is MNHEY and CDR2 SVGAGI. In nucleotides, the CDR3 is TGTGCCAGCAGTTACTCGGGACGGAACTACGAGCAGTACTTC. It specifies CASSYSGRNYEQYF.

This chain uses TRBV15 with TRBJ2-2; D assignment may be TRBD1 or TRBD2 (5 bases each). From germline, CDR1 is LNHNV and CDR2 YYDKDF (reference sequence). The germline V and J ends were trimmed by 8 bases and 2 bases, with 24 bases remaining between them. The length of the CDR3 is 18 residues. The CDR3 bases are TGTGCCACCCTTTCCCACGCTGGGTGGGGACGAAACACCGGGGAGCTGTTTTTT. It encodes CATLSHAGWGRNTGELFF.

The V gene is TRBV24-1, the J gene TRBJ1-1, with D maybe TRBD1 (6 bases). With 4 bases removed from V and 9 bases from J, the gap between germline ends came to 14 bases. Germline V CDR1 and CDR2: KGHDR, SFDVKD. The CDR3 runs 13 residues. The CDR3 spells CATSDSGGTKAFF. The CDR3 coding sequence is TGTGCCACCAGTGACTCGGGGGGGACAAAAGCTTTCTTT.

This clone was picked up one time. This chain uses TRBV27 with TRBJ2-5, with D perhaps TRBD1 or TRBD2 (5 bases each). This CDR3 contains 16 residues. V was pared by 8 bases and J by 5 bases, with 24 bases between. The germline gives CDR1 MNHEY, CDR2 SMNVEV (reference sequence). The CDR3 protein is CASRDHNEGVSETQYF. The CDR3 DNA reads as TGTGCCAGCCGGGACCACAACGAAGGGGTCTCGGAGACCCAGTACTTC.

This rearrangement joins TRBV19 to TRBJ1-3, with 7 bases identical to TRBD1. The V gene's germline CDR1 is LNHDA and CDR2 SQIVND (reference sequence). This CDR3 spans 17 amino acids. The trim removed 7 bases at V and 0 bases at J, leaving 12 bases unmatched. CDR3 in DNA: TGTGCCAGTACCCGACAGGGTTTAACTACCTCTGGAAACACCATATATTTT. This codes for CASTRQGLTTSGNTIYF.

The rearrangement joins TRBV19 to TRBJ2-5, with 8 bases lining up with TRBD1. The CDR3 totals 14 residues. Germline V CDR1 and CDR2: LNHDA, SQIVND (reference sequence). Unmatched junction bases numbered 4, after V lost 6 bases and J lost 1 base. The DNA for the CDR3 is TGTGCCAGTAGCTTGACAGGGGTCCAAGAGACCCAGTACTTC. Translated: CASSLTGVQETQYF.

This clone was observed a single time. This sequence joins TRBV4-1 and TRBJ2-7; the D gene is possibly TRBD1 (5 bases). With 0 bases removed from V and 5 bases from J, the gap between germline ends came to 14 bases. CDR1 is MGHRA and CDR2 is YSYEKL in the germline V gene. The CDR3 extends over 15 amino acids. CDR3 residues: CASSQDRWTFDEQYF. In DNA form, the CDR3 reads TGCGCCAGCAGCCAAGATCGGTGGACATTCGACGAGCAGTACTTC.

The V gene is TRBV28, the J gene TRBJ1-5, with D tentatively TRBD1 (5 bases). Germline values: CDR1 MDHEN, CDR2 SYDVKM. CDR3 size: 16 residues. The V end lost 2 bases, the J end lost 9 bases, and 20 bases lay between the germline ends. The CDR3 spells CASSLPPGHDGGPQHF. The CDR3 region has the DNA TGTGCCAGCAGTTTACCCCCAGGGCACGACGGGGGGCCCCAGCATTTT. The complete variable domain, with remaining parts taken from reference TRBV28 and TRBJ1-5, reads DVKVTQSSRYLVKRTGEKVFLECVQDMDHENMFWYRQDPGLGLRLIYFSYDVKMKEKGDIPEGYSVSREKKERFSLILESASTNQTSMYLCASSLPPGHDGGPQHFGDGTRLSIL.

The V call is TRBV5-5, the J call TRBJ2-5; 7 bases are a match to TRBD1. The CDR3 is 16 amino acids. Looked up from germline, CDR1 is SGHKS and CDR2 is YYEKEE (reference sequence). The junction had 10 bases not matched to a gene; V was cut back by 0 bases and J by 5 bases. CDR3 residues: CASSLVVRGQHETQYF. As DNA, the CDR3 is TGTGCCAGCAGCTTGGTCGTAAGGGGGCAACACGAGACCCAGTACTTC.

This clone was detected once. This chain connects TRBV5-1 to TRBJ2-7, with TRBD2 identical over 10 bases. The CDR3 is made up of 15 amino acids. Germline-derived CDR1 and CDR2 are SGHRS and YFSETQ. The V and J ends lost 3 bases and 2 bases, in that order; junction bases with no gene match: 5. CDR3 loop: CASSSGTSEPYEQYF. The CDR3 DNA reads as TGCGCCAGCAGCTCGGGGACTAGCGAGCCCTACGAGCAGTACTTC. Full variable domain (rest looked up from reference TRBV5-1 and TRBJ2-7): KAGVTQTPRYLIKTRGQQVTLSCSPISGHRSVSWYQQTPGQGLQFLFEYFSETQRNKGNFPGRFSGRQFSNSRSEMNVSTLELGDSALYLCASSSGTSEPYEQYFGPGTRLTVT.

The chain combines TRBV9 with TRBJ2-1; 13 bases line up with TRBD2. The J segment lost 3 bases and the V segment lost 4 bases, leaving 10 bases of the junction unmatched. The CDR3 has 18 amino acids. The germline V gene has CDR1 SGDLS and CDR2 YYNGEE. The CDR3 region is CASSHGLAGEVGYNEQFF. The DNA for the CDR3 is TGTGCCAGCAGCCACGGACTAGCGGGAGAGGTTGGCTACAATGAGCAGTTCTTC.

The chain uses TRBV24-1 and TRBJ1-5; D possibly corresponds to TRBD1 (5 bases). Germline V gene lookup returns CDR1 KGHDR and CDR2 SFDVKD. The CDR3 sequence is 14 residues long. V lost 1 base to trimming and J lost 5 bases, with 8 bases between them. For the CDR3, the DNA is TGTGCCACCAGTGATTTTAGGGGAGATCAGCCCCAGCATTTT. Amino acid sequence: CATSDFRGDQPQHF.

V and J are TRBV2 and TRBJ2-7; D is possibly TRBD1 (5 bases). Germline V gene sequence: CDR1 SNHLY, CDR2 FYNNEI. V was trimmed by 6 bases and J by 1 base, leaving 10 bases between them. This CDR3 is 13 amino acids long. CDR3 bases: TGTGCCAGCAGCCTCAGACAGTCCTACGAGCAGTACTTC. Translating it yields CASSLRQSYEQYF.

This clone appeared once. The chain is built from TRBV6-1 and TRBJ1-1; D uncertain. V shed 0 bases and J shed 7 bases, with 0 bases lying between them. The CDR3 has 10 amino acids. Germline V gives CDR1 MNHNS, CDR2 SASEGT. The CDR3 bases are TGTGCCAGCAGTGAAGCTGAAGCTTTCTTT. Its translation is CASSEAEAFF.

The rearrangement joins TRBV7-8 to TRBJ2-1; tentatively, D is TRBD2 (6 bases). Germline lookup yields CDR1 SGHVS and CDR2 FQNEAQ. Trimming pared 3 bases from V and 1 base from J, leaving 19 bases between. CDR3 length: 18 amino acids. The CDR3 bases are TGTGCCAGCAGCTTGGGGAGGCCCGGAGTTAGTTCCTACAATGAGCAGTTCTTC. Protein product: CASSLGRPGVSSYNEQFF.

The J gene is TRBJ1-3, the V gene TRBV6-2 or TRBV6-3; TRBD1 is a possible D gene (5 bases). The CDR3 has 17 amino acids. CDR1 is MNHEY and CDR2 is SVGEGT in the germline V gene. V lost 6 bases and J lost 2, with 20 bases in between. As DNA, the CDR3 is TGTGCCAGCAGCCAACTACCGGGGGATTGGCCTGGAAACACCATATATTTT. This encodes CASSQLPGDWPGNTIYF.

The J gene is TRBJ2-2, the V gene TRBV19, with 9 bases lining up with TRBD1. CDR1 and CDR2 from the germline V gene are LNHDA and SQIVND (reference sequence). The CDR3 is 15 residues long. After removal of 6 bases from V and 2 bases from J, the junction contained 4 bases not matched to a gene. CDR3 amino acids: CASRKTGGNTGELFF. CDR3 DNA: TGTGCCAGTAGGAAAACAGGGGGCAACACCGGGGAGCTGTTTTTT.

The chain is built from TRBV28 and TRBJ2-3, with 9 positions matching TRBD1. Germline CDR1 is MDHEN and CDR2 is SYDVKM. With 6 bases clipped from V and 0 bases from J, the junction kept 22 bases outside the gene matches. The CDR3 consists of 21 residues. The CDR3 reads CASSSPRDRVIVKASTDTQYF. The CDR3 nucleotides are TGTGCCAGCAGCTCCCCCCGGGACAGGGTTATTGTTAAAGCTAGCACAGATACGCAGTATTTT.

The CDR3 DNA reads TGTGCCAGCAGCGCCCGGGGGGGGGCGGGGGCTTTCTTT. Its translation: CASSARGGAGAFF. The genes are TRBV5-4 and TRBJ1-1, with a tentative D call TRBD1 (6 bases). V lost 4 bases and J lost 11, with 18 bases in between. Germline V gene data show CDR1 as SGHNT and CDR2 as YYREEE (reference sequence). CDR3 size: 13 residues.

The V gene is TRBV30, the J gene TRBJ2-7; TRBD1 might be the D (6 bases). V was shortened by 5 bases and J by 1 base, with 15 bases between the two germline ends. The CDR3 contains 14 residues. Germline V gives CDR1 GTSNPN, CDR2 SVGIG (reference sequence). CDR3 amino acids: CAWWGQGSSYEQYF. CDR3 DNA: TGTGCCTGGTGGGGGCAGGGGTCTTCCTACGAGCAGTACTTC. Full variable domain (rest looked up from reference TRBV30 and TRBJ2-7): SQTIHQWPATLVQPVGSPLSLECTVEGTSNPNLYWYRQAAGRGLQLLFYSVGIGQISSEVPQNLSASRPQDRQFILSSKKLLLSDSGFYLCAWWGQGSSYEQYFGPGTRLTVT.